This passage covers 18 T cell receptor beta chains from one sample sequenced in a study of regulatory T cells in long-lasting Graves disease. Noted time point: persistent/refractory GD, antithyroid drugs over 5 years with positive TRAb. PBMCs provided the RNA from which the TCR library was made. To make TCR beta libraries, researchers used iRepertoire HTBI primers and Arm-PCR of CDR3 regions. TCRdb reanalysed the multiplex PCR reads using MiXCR and keeps one entry per CDR3 protein. The sample lists some 470,000 distinct CDR3 sequences, approximately 21% seen once, with over 6% in the top ten. Sample: peripheral blood mononuclear cells (PBMCs), taken when the disease was refractory, from a patient treated with antithyroid drugs. The receptors originated from a female donor with Graves disease.

This clonotype was counted at least ten times. The chain has TRBV12-3 or TRBV12-4 and TRBJ2-5; D might be TRBD1 (6 bases). This CDR3 is built from 16 residues. The V gene lost 5 bases and the J gene lost 1 base, with 17 bases spanning the gap. The CDR3 DNA reads TGTGCCAGCAGTGCTGATAGGTGGACAGCCCAAGAGACCCAGTACTTC. Translation gives CASSADRWTAQETQYF.

The chain recombines TRBV7-3 with TRBJ2-7; D gene ambiguous. Germline V lookup: CDR1 SGHTA, CDR2 FQGTGA. The germline V and J ends were trimmed by 4 bases and 0 bases, with 10 bases remaining between them. CDR3 length: 14 residues. The CDR3 spells CASSSNWDSYEQYF. The DNA of the CDR3 is TGTGCCAGCAGCTCAAACTGGGACTCCTACGAGCAGTACTTC.

This clonotype was recorded at least ten times. The chain combines TRBV29-1 with TRBJ1-4, with D tentatively TRBD1 (6 bases). V was clipped by 0 bases and J by 6 bases, with 11 bases between them. CDR1 is SQVTM, CDR2 ANQGSEA, per germline. CDR3 length: 14 residues. As DNA, the CDR3 is TGCAGCGTTGAAGATGGGCAGGGGCATGAAAAACTGTTTTTT. Its translation: CSVEDGQGHEKLFF. Looking up the rest from reference TRBV29-1 and TRBJ1-4 gives the full variable domain: SAVISQKPSRDICQRGTSLTIQCQVDSQVTMMFWYRQQPGQSLTLIATANQGSEATYESGFVIDKFPISRPNLTFSTLTVSNMSPEDSSIYLCSVEDGQGHEKLFFGSGTQLSVL.

The chain is built from TRBV20-1 and TRBJ1-2; 10 nucleotides agree with TRBD1. Unmatched junction bases numbered 6, after V lost 5 bases and J lost 0 bases. Germline V gene lookup returns CDR1 DFQATT and CDR2 SNEGSKA (reference sequence). There are 15 residues in the CDR3. The DNA of the CDR3 is TGCAGTGCTCGGGACAGGGGCTCTTCTAACTATGGCTACACCTTC. Protein sequence: CSARDRGSSNYGYTF.

The rearrangement uses TRBV11-2 and TRBJ2-4; TRBD1 is a possible D gene (6 bases). The CDR3 extends over 15 amino acids. Germline V gene data show CDR1 as SGHAT and CDR2 as FQNNGV. The V end was cut by 5 bases, the J end by 1 base, with 12 bases between. The CDR3 DNA sequence: TGTGCCAGCAGCCGAACAGGGTTCGCCAAAAACATTCAGTACTTC. Encoded protein: CASSRTGFAKNIQYF. Full variable domain (missing parts from reference TRBV11-2 and TRBJ2-4): EAGVAQSPRYKIIEKRQSVAFWCNPISGHATLYWYQQILGQGPKLLIQFQNNGVVDDSQLPKDRFSAERLKGVDSTLKIQPAKLEDSAVYLCASSRTGFAKNIQYFGAGTRLSVL.

In this sample, this clonotype turned up many times. In nucleotides, the CDR3 is TGTGCCAGCAGCCCGCGGAGGGATAGCAATCAGCCCCAGCATTTT. It codes for CASSPRRDSNQPQHF. The chain employs TRBV2 and TRBJ1-5, with D unresolved. CDR3 size: 15 residues. Trimming removed 6 bases at V and 0 bases at J, with 12 bases between. The V gene's germline CDR1 is SNHLY and CDR2 FYNNEI.

This clonotype was detected many times. The rearrangement links TRBV20-1 to TRBJ1-5; tentative D call: TRBD1 (5 bases). Germline V CDR1 and CDR2: DFQATT, SNEGSKA (reference sequence). CDR3 length: 14 residues. V was trimmed by 0 bases and J by 3 bases, leaving 9 bases between them. The CDR3 sequence is CSARDEGANQPQHF. CDR3 sequence (DNA): TGCAGTGCTAGAGATGAAGGGGCCAATCAGCCCCAGCATTTT.

This clonotype showed up just a few times. CDR3 loop: CASSLGLAGGYEQYF. The DNA of the CDR3 is TGCGCCAGCAGCTTGGGACTAGCGGGAGGCTACGAGCAGTACTTC. The gene calls are TRBV5-1 and TRBJ2-7; 13 bases match TRBD2. Germline V gene data show CDR1 as SGHRS and CDR2 as YFSETQ. CDR3 length: 15 residues. Trimming took 0 bases from V and 3 from J; bases not matched to a gene: 0. The full variable domain, in which reference TRBV5-1 and TRBJ2-7 provide the parts outside the CDR3, is KAGVTQTPRYLIKTRGQQVTLSCSPISGHRSVSWYQQTPGQGLQFLFEYFSETQRNKGNFPGRFSGRQFSNSRSEMNVSTLELGDSALYLCASSLGLAGGYEQYFGPGTRLTVT.

This clonotype showed up many times. The gene calls are TRBV27 and TRBJ2-7, with D unresolved. Per the germline V gene, CDR1 is MNHEY and CDR2 is SMNVEV (reference sequence). CDR3 size: 14 residues. V was trimmed by 5 bases and J by 0 bases, leaving 11 bases between them. In DNA, the CDR3 is TGTGCCAGCAGTCCCGCGACCTACTCCTACGAGCAGTACTTC. This sequence encodes CASSPATYSYEQYF.

This sequence joins TRBV20-1 and TRBJ2-7; 11 bases align to TRBD2. CDR3 size: 16 residues. Trimming removed 3 bases from V and 3 bases from J; junction bases left unmatched: 10. From germline, CDR1 is DFQATT and CDR2 SNEGSKA (reference sequence). The CDR3 protein is CSASEVHSGGGYEQYF. CDR3 nucleotide sequence: TGCAGTGCTAGCGAAGTTCATAGCGGGGGGGGCTACGAGCAGTACTTC.

This clonotype was seen at least ten times. V and J are TRBV6-2 or TRBV6-3 and TRBJ1-1, with a tentative D call TRBD1 (5 bases). Trimming took off 2 bases at V and 0 bases at J, with 19 bases between the two ends. The CDR3 sequence is 18 residues long. CDR1 and CDR2 (germline): MNHEY, SVGEGT. CDR3 in amino acids: CASSYVVGKGPLNTEAFF. The CDR3 DNA is TGTGCCAGCAGTTACGTCGTGGGGAAGGGGCCCCTGAACACTGAAGCTTTCTTT.

The chain carries TRBV9 and TRBJ2-7; D is unresolved. This CDR3 comprises 15 residues. CDR1 is SGDLS, CDR2 YYNGEE, per germline. Deletions cut 0 bases from V and 5 bases from J, with 15 bases between. The DNA for the CDR3 is TGTGCCAGCAGCGTAGTTTCGGGTGAAAGGGACGAGCAGTACTTC. This sequence encodes CASSVVSGERDEQYF.

V is TRBV10-3 and J is TRBJ1-1, with a weak D call TRBD1 (5 bases). The V end was cut by 4 bases, the J end by 4 bases, with 16 bases between. This CDR3 spans 15 amino acids. The germline gives CDR1 ENHRY, CDR2 SYGVKD. The CDR3 DNA is TGTGCCATCAGTGCCGGGATGGATGGGGCCACTGAAGCTTTCTTT. Translation gives CAISAGMDGATEAFF.

This clonotype was counted only a few times. This chain links TRBV5-1 with TRBJ1-1; tentatively, D is TRBD1 (5 bases). Germline CDR1 reads SGHRS; CDR2 reads YFSETQ. The CDR3 is made up of 14 amino acids. V dropped 7 bases and J dropped 1 base, with 14 bases sitting between them. The CDR3 DNA follows: TGCGCCAGCTTCGGGGCGGAGCCGAACACTGAAGCTTTCTTT. Residues: CASFGAEPNTEAFF.

This clonotype was seen only a few times. The V gene is TRBV10-3, the J gene TRBJ1-6; TRBD1 matches 9 bases. The CDR3 consists of 15 residues. With 8 bases clipped from V and 4 bases from J, the junction kept 6 bases outside the gene matches. Germline assignment: CDR1 ENHRY and CDR2 SYGVKD. The CDR3 DNA is TGTGCCATCGCTGGGACAGGGCTTTATAATTCACCCCTCCACTTT. Protein product: CAIAGTGLYNSPLHF.

This clonotype was detected a few times. V is TRBV6-1 and J is TRBJ1-3, with a possible D match to TRBD1 (5 bases). The CDR3 sequence is 16 residues long. Between the trimmed V and J ends, which lost 5 bases and 0 bases, there was a span of 14 bases. Per the germline V gene, CDR1 is MNHNS and CDR2 is SASEGT. CDR3 region: CASSRDGADSGNTIYF. The CDR3, as DNA: TGTGCCAGCAGTCGTGATGGGGCAGACTCTGGAAACACCATATATTTT.

This clonotype was detected many times. The chain couples TRBV7-9 to TRBJ1-1; D possibly corresponds to TRBD1 (5 bases). CDR1 and CDR2 from the germline V gene are SEHNR and FQNEAQ (reference sequence). The V gene lost 3 bases and the J gene lost 8 bases, with 16 bases spanning the gap. The CDR3 has 14 residues. This CDR3 reads CASSLNGGGAEAFF. CDR3 DNA sequence: TGTGCCAGCAGCTTGAACGGGGGTGGGGCAGAAGCTTTCTTT.

This clonotype was seen only a few times. In DNA form, the CDR3 reads TGTGCCAGCAGACCCCCAGGGGAGCGGAGTGGCTACACCTTC. Protein product: CASRPPGERSGYTF. This chain connects TRBV6-1 to TRBJ1-2; the D gene is possibly TRBD1 (6 bases). Germline assignment: CDR1 MNHNS and CDR2 SASEGT. This CDR3 contains 14 residues. V was shortened by 6 bases and J by 7 bases, with 18 bases between the two germline ends.